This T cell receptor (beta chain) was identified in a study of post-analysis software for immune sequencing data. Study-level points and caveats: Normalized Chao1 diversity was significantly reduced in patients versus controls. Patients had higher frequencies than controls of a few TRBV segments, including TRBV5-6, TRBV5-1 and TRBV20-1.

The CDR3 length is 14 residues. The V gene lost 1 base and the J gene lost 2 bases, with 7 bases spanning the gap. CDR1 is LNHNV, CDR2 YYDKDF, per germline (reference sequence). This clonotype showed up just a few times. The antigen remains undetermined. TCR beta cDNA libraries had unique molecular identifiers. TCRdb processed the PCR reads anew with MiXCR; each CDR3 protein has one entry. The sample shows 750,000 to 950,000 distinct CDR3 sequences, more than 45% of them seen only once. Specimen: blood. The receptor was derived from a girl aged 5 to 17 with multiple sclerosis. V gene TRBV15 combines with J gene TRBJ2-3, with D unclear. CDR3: CATSRVQNTDTQYF. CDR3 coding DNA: TGTGCCACCAGCAGAGTTCAGAACACAGATACGCAGTATTTT. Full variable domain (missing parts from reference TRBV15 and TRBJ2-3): DAMVIQNPRYQVTQFGKPVTLSCSQTLNHNVMYWYQQKSSQAPKLLFHYYDKDFNNEADTPDNFQSRRPNTSFCFLDIRSPGLGDTAMYLCATSRVQNTDTQYFGPGTRLTVL.